The 8 T cell receptor beta chains in this list originate from one sample, sequenced in a study of T-cell memory formation after mild COVID-19. TCRdb reanalysed the 5' RACE reads using MiXCR and keeps one entry per CDR3 protein. Of some 210,000 distinct CDR3 sequences in the sample, around 26% were seen once. Material: PBMCs or a T cell subset sorted from them (not recorded which). These TCRs come from an adult woman who had mild COVID-19 (a few samples of this study predate the infection). Cell type and time point are not known.

The V call is TRBV7-2, the J call TRBJ2-5, with a tentative D call TRBD2 (6 bases). V shed 1 base and J shed 1 base, with 10 bases lying between them. Germline CDR1 SGHTA, CDR2 FQGNSA. The CDR3 is made up of 15 amino acids. The DNA for the CDR3 is TGTGCCAGCAGCTTAGGGCTAGCGCCCCAAGAGACCCAGTACTTC. Translating it yields CASSLGLAPQETQYF.

The genes are TRBV12-3 or TRBV12-4 and TRBJ2-6; 8 bases align to TRBD1. The CDR3 extends over 16 amino acids. Trimming at V came to 3 bases and at J to 1 base, leaving 2 bases not matched to a gene. The CDR3 spells CASSFTGGSGANVLTF. CDR3 nucleotides: TGTGCCAGCAGTTTCACAGGGGGATCTGGGGCCAACGTCCTGACTTTC.

The chain uses TRBV11-2 and TRBJ2-3; D possibly corresponds to TRBD2 (5 bases). This CDR3 has 12 residues. In germline, CDR1 is SGHAT, CDR2 FQNNGV. Trimming shortened V by 3 bases and J by 7 bases, and 8 bases separated the two germline ends. The CDR3 DNA sequence: TGTGCCAGCAGCTTTCAGCGGAATACGCAGTATTTT. Its protein product is CASSFQRNTQYF.

This clonotype was counted only a few times. The chain employs TRBV5-1 and TRBJ2-1; 10 positions match TRBD2. This CDR3 is built from 18 residues. Trimming cost V 0 bases and J 1 base; bases outside gene matches: 7. Germline V gene data show CDR1 as SGHRS and CDR2 as YFSETQ. CDR3 DNA sequence: TGCGCCAGCAGCTTGGGAAAGGGACTAGCGAAATCCTACAATGAGCAGTTCTTC. Translated: CASSLGKGLAKSYNEQFF. Full variable domain (outside the CDR3, taken from reference TRBV5-1 and TRBJ2-1): KAGVTQTPRYLIKTRGQQVTLSCSPISGHRSVSWYQQTPGQGLQFLFEYFSETQRNKGNFPGRFSGRQFSNSRSEMNVSTLELGDSALYLCASSLGKGLAKSYNEQFFGPGTRLTVL.

In this sample, this clonotype turned up a few times. The rearrangement links TRBV9 to TRBJ2-1; D unclear. The CDR3 runs 11 residues. The germline V and J ends were trimmed by 0 bases and 7 bases, with 2 bases remaining between them. Germline V gene data show CDR1 as SGDLS and CDR2 as YYNGEE. The CDR3: CASSVENEQFF. In nucleotides, the CDR3 is TGTGCCAGCAGCGTAGAGAATGAGCAGTTCTTC.

This chain uses TRBV9 with TRBJ1-2; no clear D. Trimming stripped 0 bases from V and 8 bases from J, with 11 bases between. This CDR3 spans 13 amino acids. CDR1 is SGDLS and CDR2 is YYNGEE in the germline V gene. CDR3 bases: TGTGCCAGCAGCGTAGCGGCCCAGGAAGGCTACACCTTC. Residues: CASSVAAQEGYTF.

This clonotype was picked up many times. The V call is TRBV7-9, the J call TRBJ1-1; tentatively, D is TRBD1 (5 bases). The CDR3 sequence is 12 residues long. The V end was cut by 8 bases, the J end by 0 bases, with 7 bases between. Germline V gives CDR1 SEHNR, CDR2 FQNEAQ (reference sequence). CDR3 amino acids: CASEGMNTEAFF. As DNA, the CDR3 is TGTGCCAGCGAGGGGATGAACACTGAAGCTTTCTTT. The variable domain in full, with the rest retrieved from reference TRBV7-9 and TRBJ1-1, is DTGVSQNPRHKITKRGQNVTFRCDPISEHNRLYWYRQTLGQGPEFLTYFQNEAQLEKSRLLSDRFSAERPKGSFSTLEIQRTEQGDSAMYLCASEGMNTEAFFGQGTRLTVV.

The genes are TRBV20-1 and TRBJ2-3; the D gene is possibly TRBD1 (6 bases). CDR3 length: 12 residues. The V end was cut by 3 bases, the J end by 5 bases, with 9 bases between. CDR1 and CDR2 from the germline V gene are DFQATT and SNEGSKA (reference sequence). Here the CDR3 reads CSASFRGDTQYF. The CDR3 coding sequence is TGCAGTGCTAGTTTCAGGGGAGATACGCAGTATTTT.